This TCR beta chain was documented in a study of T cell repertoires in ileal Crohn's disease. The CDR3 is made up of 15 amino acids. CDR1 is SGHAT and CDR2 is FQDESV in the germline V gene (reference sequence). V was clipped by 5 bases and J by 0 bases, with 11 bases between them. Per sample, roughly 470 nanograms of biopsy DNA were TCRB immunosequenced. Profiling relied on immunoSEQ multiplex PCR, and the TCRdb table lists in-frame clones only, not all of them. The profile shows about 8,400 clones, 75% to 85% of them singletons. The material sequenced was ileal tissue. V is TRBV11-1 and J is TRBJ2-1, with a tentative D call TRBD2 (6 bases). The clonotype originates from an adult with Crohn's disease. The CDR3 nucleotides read TGTGCCAGCAGCCCTGGGGGGTTCTCCTACAATGAGCAGTTCTTC. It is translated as CASSPGGFSYNEQFF.